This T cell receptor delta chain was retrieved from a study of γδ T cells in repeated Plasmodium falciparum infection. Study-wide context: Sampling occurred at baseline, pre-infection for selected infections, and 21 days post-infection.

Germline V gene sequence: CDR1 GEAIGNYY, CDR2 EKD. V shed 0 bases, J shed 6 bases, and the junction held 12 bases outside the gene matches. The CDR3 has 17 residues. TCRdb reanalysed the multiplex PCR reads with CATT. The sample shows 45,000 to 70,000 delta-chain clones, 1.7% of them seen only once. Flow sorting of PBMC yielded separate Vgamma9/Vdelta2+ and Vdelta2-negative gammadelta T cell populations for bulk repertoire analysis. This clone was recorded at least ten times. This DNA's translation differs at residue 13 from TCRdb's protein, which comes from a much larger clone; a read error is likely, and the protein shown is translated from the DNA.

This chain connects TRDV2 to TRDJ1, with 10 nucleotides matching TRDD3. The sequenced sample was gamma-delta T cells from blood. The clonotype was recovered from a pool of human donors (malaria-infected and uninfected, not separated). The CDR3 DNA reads TGTGCCTGTGACACCGTAGGGGGATACGCGGATCCCAATAAACTCATCTTT. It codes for CACDTVGGYADPNKLIF.